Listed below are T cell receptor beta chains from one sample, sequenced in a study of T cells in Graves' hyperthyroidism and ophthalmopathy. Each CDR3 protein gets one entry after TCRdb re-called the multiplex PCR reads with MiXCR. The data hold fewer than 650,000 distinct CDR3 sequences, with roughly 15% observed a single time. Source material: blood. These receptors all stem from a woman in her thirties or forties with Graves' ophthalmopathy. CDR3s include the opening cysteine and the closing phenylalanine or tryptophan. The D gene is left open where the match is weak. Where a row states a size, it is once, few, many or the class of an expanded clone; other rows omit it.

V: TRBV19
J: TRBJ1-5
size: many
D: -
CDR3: CASRKRAGDQPQHF
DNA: TGTGCCAGTAGAAAACGGGCGGGAGATCAGCCCCAGCATTTT

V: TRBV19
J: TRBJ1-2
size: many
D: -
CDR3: CASSIPIGGGFDGYTF
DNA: TGTGCCAGTAGTATACCAATCGGAGGGGGTTTTGATGGCTACACCTTC

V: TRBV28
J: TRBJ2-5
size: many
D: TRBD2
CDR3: CASSLLGGRVGETQYF
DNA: TGTGCCAGCAGTTTATTGGGCGGGAGGGTAGGAGAGACCCAGTACTTC

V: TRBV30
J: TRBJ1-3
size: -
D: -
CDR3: CAWSVGTSRSGNTIYF
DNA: TGTGCCTGGAGTGTGGGGACCTCGCGATCTGGAAACACCATATATTTT

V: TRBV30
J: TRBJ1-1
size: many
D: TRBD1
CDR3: CAWRRGPENTEAFF
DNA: TGTGCCTGGAGGAGGGGGCCAGAGAACACTGAAGCTTTCTTT

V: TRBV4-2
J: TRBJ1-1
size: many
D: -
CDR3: CASSQGQGGPEAFF
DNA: TGTGCCAGCAGCCAAGGGCAGGGTGGGCCTGAAGCTTTCTTT

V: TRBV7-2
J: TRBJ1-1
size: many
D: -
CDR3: CASNALQGNTEAFF
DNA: TGTGCCAGCAACGCCTTACAGGGTAACACTGAAGCTTTCTTT

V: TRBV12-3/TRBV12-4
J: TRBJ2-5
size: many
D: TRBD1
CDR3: CASRPGQLKETQYF
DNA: TGTGCCAGCAGACCGGGACAGCTAAAAGAGACCCAGTACTTC

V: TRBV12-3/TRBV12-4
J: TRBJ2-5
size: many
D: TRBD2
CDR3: CASSLSGRGETQYF
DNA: TGTGCCAGCAGCCTCAGCGGGAGGGGAGAGACCCAGTACTTC

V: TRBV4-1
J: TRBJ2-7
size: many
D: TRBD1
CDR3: CASSQGQGDPYEQYF
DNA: TGCGCCAGCAGCCAAGGACAGGGAGATCCCTACGAGCAGTACTTC

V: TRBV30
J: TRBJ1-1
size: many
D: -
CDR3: CAWSVTPNTEAFF
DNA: TGTGCCTGGAGTGTCACTCCGAACACTGAAGCTTTCTTT

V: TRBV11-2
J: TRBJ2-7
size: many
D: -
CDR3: CASSFGSVPLEQYF
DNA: TGTGCCAGCAGCTTCGGGAGCGTACCTTTGGAGCAGTACTTC

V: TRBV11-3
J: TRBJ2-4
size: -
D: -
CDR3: CASSLDLEGRDIQYF
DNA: TGTGCCAGCAGCTTAGATCTGGAGGGCCGGGACATTCAGTACTTC

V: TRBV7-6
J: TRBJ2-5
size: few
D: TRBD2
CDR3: CASSLFASGRSETQYF
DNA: TGTGCCAGCAGCTTGTTTGCTAGCGGGAGATCGGAGACCCAGTACTTC

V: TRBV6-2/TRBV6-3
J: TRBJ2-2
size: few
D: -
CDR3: CASGKGREPNTGELFF
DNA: TGTGCCAGCGGAAAGGGCCGGGAGCCAAACACCGGGGAGCTGTTTTTT

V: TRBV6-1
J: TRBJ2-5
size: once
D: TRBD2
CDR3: CASSESGELAGVETQYF
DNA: TGTGCCAGCAGTGAAAGTGGGGAACTAGCGGGAGTAGAGACCCAGTACTTC

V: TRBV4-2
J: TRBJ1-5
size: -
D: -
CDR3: CASSQDVGGGSNQPQHF
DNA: TGTGCCAGCAGCCAAGATGTCGGGGGCGGGAGCAATCAGCCCCAGCATTTT

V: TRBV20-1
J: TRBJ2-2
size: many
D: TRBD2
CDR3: CSARGLAGTTNTGELFF
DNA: TGCAGTGCTAGAGGACTAGCGGGTACCACGAACACCGGGGAGCTGTTTTTT

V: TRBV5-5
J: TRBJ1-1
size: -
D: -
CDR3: CASSPLWAGASEAFF
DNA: TGTGCCAGCAGCCCGCTTTGGGCAGGGGCGAGTGAAGCTTTCTTT

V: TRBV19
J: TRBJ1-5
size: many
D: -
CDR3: CASSIRGSGNQPQHF
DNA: TGTGCCAGTAGTATTCGGGGTTCAGGGAATCAGCCCCAGCATTTT

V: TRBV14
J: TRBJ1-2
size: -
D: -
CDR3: CASSHMPALGYTF
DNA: TGTGCCAGCAGCCACATGCCAGCCCTCGGCTACACCTTC

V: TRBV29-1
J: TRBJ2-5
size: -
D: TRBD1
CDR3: CSVEPGQVQETQYF
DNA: TGCAGCGTTGAACCTGGACAGGTCCAAGAGACCCAGTACTTC

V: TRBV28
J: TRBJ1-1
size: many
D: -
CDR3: CASSDRNTEAFF
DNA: TGTGCCAGCAGCGACCGGAACACTGAAGCTTTCTTT

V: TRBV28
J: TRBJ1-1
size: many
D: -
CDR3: CASSLVAPTEAFF
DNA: TGTGCCAGCAGTCTAGTCGCCCCAACTGAAGCTTTCTTT

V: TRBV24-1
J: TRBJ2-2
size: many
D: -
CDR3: CATSGINTGELFF
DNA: TGTGCCACCAGTGGTATAAACACCGGGGAGCTGTTTTTT

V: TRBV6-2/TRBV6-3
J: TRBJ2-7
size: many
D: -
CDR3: CASSYPILGYEQYF
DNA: TGTGCCAGCAGTTACCCGATCTTAGGCTACGAGCAGTACTTC

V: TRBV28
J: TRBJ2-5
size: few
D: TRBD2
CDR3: CASSLPPGGTQETQYF
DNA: TGTGCCAGCAGTTTACCGCCGGGAGGGACCCAAGAGACCCAGTACTTC